This TCR beta chain is drawn from a study of neurological immune-mediated disorders. From the 5' RACE reads, TCRdb called clonotypes with MiXCR, one entry per CDR3 protein. The sample lists 40,000 to 50,000 distinct CDR3 sequences, 2% to 2.5% occurring once. There are 15 residues in the CDR3. Germline assignment: CDR1 SGHTA and CDR2 FQGNSA. V lost 2 bases, J lost 4 bases, and 12 bases lay in between. Ten or more counts support this clonotype. Sequencing was carried out using PBMCs. The chain couples TRBV7-2 to TRBJ1-5; D is unclear. This receptor was taken from a man aged 25-45 years with multiple sclerosis. DNA for the CDR3: TGTGCCAGCAGCTTAATTTGGACGGGGAATCAGCCCCAGCATTTT. Translation gives CASSLIWTGNQPQHF.